The source of this T cell receptor beta chain is a study of T cell repertoires in cytomegalovirus infection. Across the study: The public TCR beta signatures pointed to both CMV infection and matching HLA type. Overall study findings and caveats: Clonotype analysis showed dominance of the ex vivo response by HLA-C-restricted CMV-specific TCR beta clonotypes.

Trimming took off 5 bases at V and 5 bases at J, with 13 bases between the two ends. CDR3 size: 12 residues. From germline, CDR1 is SQVTM and CDR2 ANQGSEA. TCRdb recomputed calls from the reads with MiXCR, one row per CDR3 protein. Of 170,000 or so distinct CDR3 sequences listed, around an eighth were seen once; the top ten hold 25% to 30%. Comment on this clonotype: No antigen is known for it.

This clonotype was obtained from a human donor in good health (CMV status not recorded). Some clones in this sample may be carry-over from other donors' samples. The sample consisted of PBMCs. This chain connects TRBV29-1 to TRBJ2-7; no reliable D call. As DNA, the CDR3 is TGCAGCGTTATGGCCCGTGGGGACGAGCAGTACTTC. Residues: CSVMARGDEQYF.